The clone carrying this TCR beta chain was detected once. The data originate from a study of blood T cell repertoires in COVID-19. Study-level background: COVID-19 samples, acute and convalescent, were from the United States, Italy and Spain. Sources were T cells, B-cell-depleted T cells, or PBMCs; the material itself was cDNA or gDNA.

Per the authors' pipeline: Reference gene primer amplification gave nucleated cell count estimates. Assay used: immunoSEQ multiplex PCR; TCRdb lists only in-frame clones, some missing. V, J and clone size were drawn from that table, and D and trimming were deduced from the DNA. The sample holds approximately 170,000 clones; 75% to 90% are singletons and the top ten take approximately 1%. The CDR3 sequence is 11 residues long. The V gene lost 1 base and the J gene lost 10 bases, with 5 bases spanning the gap. Germline loops: CDR1 LGHDT, CDR2 YNNKEL (reference sequence). The sequence was collected from a man aged 30 to 45 with acute or convalescent COVID-19. Material: peripheral blood. The chain couples TRBV3-1 (or the pseudogene TRBV3-2) to TRBJ2-1; D uncertain. The CDR3 here is CASSQVSEQFF. The CDR3 bases are TGTGCCAGCAGCCAAGTATCGGAGCAGTTCTTC.